This is a list of T cell receptor beta chains from one sample in a study of T cell responses to AZD1222 COVID-19 vaccine. The repertoire was sequenced with immunoSEQ multiplex PCR; TCRdb's copy has only in-frame clones and lacks some. Here the sample spans some 140,000 clones, 90% being singletons. The sample in question was peripheral blood, obtained on day 0 of AZD1222 vaccination. All receptors derive from an adult in good health. Both conserved end residues are part of each CDR3. D genes are given only for firm matches. Size is stated for part of the rows, as once, few or many counts, or as a class when the clone is expanded.

- | TRBJ1-1 | TRBV28 | - | TGTGCCAGCACCATCCCGGGGACGAACACTGAAGCTTTCTTT | CASTIPGTNTEAFF
- | TRBJ2-7 | TRBV27 | - | TGTGCCAGCAGTTCACAACGCAGGGGATCCTACGAGCAGTACTTC | CASSSQRRGSYEQYF
- | TRBJ1-1 | TRBV6-2/TRBV6-3 | - | TGTGCCAGCAGCGGGCGGTCAGGATTCGACACTGAAGCTTTCTTT | CASSGRSGFDTEAFF
- | TRBJ2-3 | TRBV5-4 | TRBD2 | TGTGCCAGCGGCTTAGCGGGGGGGCTTCGAGTCGGCACAGATACGCAGTATTTT | CASGLAGGLRVGTDTQYF
- | TRBJ2-1 | TRBV13 | - | TGTGCCAGCAGCCCCGCCCAGGACACTCCATGGGTGGCCTCGTTCTTC | CASSPAQDTPWVASFF
- | TRBJ2-7 | TRBV9 | TRBD1 | TGTGCCAGCAGCACAAGGACAGGAGCCGGCGAGCAGTACTTC | CASSTRTGAGEQYF
once | TRBJ1-3 | TRBV18 | - | TGTGCCAGCTCACCACGAGAGGACCTCTCTGGAAACACCATATATTTT | CASSPREDLSGNTIYF
- | TRBJ2-7 | TRBV6-5 | - | TGTGCCAGCAGTTATGGCCCCCCAGAGAAGGGGTACGAGCAGTACTTC | CASSYGPPEKGYEQYF
- | TRBJ1-2 | TRBV5-1 | - | TGCGCCAGCAGCTTGGGTAGGGCTTACGGGTTTGGCTACACCTTC | CASSLGRAYGFGYTF
- | TRBJ2-1 | TRBV6-5 | - | TGTGCCAGCCGGGACCCAAGCAACAATGAGCAGTTCTTC | CASRDPSNNEQFF
few | TRBJ1-4 | TRBV4-3 | - | TGCGCCAGCAGCCAAGGGCAGGGGCAGGAAAAACTGTTTTTT | CASSQGQGQEKLFF
- | TRBJ1-1 | TRBV7-3 | - | TGTGCCAGCAGCTTAACCGCCGGGCCCAACACTGAAGCTTTCTTT | CASSLTAGPNTEAFF
- | TRBJ2-3 | TRBV2 | - | TGTGCCAGCCAACAGGACTTCACAGATACGCAGTATTTT | CASQQDFTDTQYF
- | TRBJ1-4 | TRBV6-1 | - | TGTGCCAGCAGTGACCCTCTGACGGATGAAAAACTGTTTTTT | CASSDPLTDEKLFF
- | TRBJ2-7 | TRBV7-9 | TRBD1 | TGTGCCAGCAGCCTCGATTTTACAGGGGCCCGTTACGAGCAGTACTTC | CASSLDFTGARYEQYF
- | TRBJ1-5 | TRBV3-1/TRBV3-2 | - | TGTGCCAGCAGCCAAAACGCGGGCAATCAGCCCCAGCATTTT | CASSQNAGNQPQHF
- | TRBJ2-7 | TRBV2 | - | TGTGCCAGCAGGGGGGGCACCTACGAGCAGTACTTC | CASRGGTYEQYF
few | TRBJ1-5 | TRBV7-2 | - | TGTGCCAGCAGCCGGTACAGGGTTGATCAGCCCCAGCATTTT | CASSRYRVDQPQHF
- | TRBJ2-3 | TRBV11-3 | - | TGTGCCAGCAGCTTAGACTCCTCAGATACGCAGTATTTT | CASSLDSSDTQYF
- | TRBJ2-7 | TRBV4-1 | TRBD1 | TGCGCCAGCAGCCAAGAATCGGCCGGGACAGGGAGCTACGAGCAGTACTTC | CASSQESAGTGSYEQYF
- | TRBJ2-2 | TRBV21-1 | - | TGTGCCAGCAGCAAAGGAGGGCCGCGCACCGGGGAGCTGTTTTTT | CASSKGGPRTGELFF
- | TRBJ2-1 | TRBV10-3 | - | TGTGCCATCAGTGAGGTAGAATACAATGAGCAGTTCTTC | CAISEVEYNEQFF
- | TRBJ2-7 | TRBV27 | - | TGTGCCAGCAGTTTGTTTCTATCCCGCCCCTACGAGCAGTACTTC | CASSLFLSRPYEQYF
- | TRBJ1-2 | TRBV30 | TRBD1 | TGTGCCTGGGCTCCGGGACAGAACTATGGCTACACCTTC | CAWAPGQNYGYTF
once | TRBJ2-4 | TRBV4-3 | - | TGCGCCAGCAGCCAAGGGCGGTTAAACATTCAGTACTTC | CASSQGRLNIQYF
- | TRBJ1-2 | TRBV19 | TRBD1 | TGTGCCAGTAGTATAGATCGCTGGGACAGGGGATTGGGCTACACCTTC | CASSIDRWDRGLGYTF
- | TRBJ1-3 | TRBV7-2 | - | TGTGCCAGCAGCTTCGCCCGTCTTGGAAACACCATATATTTT | CASSFARLGNTIYF
- | TRBJ1-2 | TRBV11-2 | TRBD1 | TGTGCCAGCAGCCAACAGGGGATTTATGGCTACACCTTC | CASSQQGIYGYTF
- | TRBJ1-5 | TRBV16 | - | TGTGCCAGCACGCCCGGGGGCAATCAGCCCCAGCATTTT | CASTPGGNQPQHF
- | TRBJ2-7 | TRBV28 | - | TGTGCCAGCACAACTGGTCAAGGCTCCTACGAGCAGTACTTC | CASTTGQGSYEQYF
- | TRBJ2-1 | TRBV10-1 | TRBD2 | TGCGCCAGCGGGGTCTTAGCGGGAGGGTTGTATGAGCAGTTCTTC | CASGVLAGGLYEQFF
- | TRBJ1-5 | TRBV5-1 | - | TGCGCCAGCAGAGCCGACGGGGGTGGCAATCAGCCCCAGCATTTT | CASRADGGGNQPQHF
- | TRBJ2-3 | TRBV27 | TRBD1 | TGTGCCAGCAGAATCGGGACAGGGAGCACAGATACGCAGTATTTT | CASRIGTGSTDTQYF
- | TRBJ1-2 | TRBV6-5 | - | TGTGCCAGCAGTCGTCCCGGAGACTATGGCTACACCTTC | CASSRPGDYGYTF
- | TRBJ2-1 | TRBV7-8 | TRBD2 | TGTGCCAGCAGCCCAAACGTAGCGGGCAGCTCCTACAATGAGCAGTTCTTC | CASSPNVAGSSYNEQFF
- | TRBJ1-4 | TRBV12-3/TRBV12-4 | - | TGTGCCAGCAGTCTAGGGGCTAATGAAAAACTGTTTTTT | CASSLGANEKLFF
- | TRBJ2-7 | TRBV28 | TRBD1 | TGTGCCAGCACCTACTTTGGGACAGGGTCGTACGAGCAGTACTTC | CASTYFGTGSYEQYF
- | TRBJ1-4 | TRBV19 | - | TGTGCCAGTACGGGCCTGGGGGCTGTGGAAAAACTGTTTTTT | CASTGLGAVEKLFF
- | TRBJ2-2 | TRBV7-6 | TRBD2 | TGTGCCAGCACCCTAGGCGGGGGGGTCACCGGGGAGCTGTTTTTT | CASTLGGGVTGELFF
few | TRBJ1-1 | TRBV7-2 | TRBD1 | TGTGCCACCAGGACAGGGGTGAACACTGAAGCTTTCTTT | CATRTGVNTEAFF
- | TRBJ2-5 | TRBV19 | - | TGTGCCACCACAGGAGGGGCCCCTGTGACCCAGTACTTC | CATTGGAPVTQYF
- | TRBJ1-5 | TRBV3-1/TRBV3-2 | TRBD1 | TGTGCCAGCAGCCCTACCAGGGGGTTGGCTAATCAGCCCCAGCATTTT | CASSPTRGLANQPQHF
- | TRBJ2-2 | TRBV14 | - | TGTGCCAGCAGCCAAGCGATACGAACCGGGGAGCTGTTTTTT | CASSQAIRTGELFF
- | TRBJ2-7 | TRBV7-2 | - | TGTGCCAGCAGCCCGAGAGGCCGCTCCTACGAGCAGTACTTC | CASSPRGRSYEQYF
- | TRBJ2-1 | TRBV10-3 | TRBD1 | TGTGCCATCAGTGAGACCCAGGGGGAGCTCTACAATGAGCAGTTCTTC | CAISETQGELYNEQFF
- | TRBJ1-1 | TRBV11-1 | - | TGTGCCAGCAGCTTAAGGGTCTCCCCAAACACTGAAGCTTTCTTT | CASSLRVSPNTEAFF
- | TRBJ1-2 | TRBV7-2 | - | TGTGCCAGCAGCCCCGGCAGGGGAATTAGGGGAAACTATGGCTACACCTTC | CASSPGRGIRGNYGYTF
- | TRBJ2-7 | TRBV30 | - | TGTGCCTGGGACCGGGACTACGAGCAGTACTTC | CAWDRDYEQYF
- | TRBJ1-2 | TRBV5-1 | - | TGCGCCAGCAGCTGGGGGCCAATTAACTATGGCTACACCTTC | CASSWGPINYGYTF
- | TRBJ2-5 | TRBV6-5 | - | TGTGCCAGCGCACCCACCAGAGAGACCCAGTACTTC | CASAPTRETQYF
- | TRBJ1-1 | TRBV6-5 | - | TGTGCCAGCAGGGGGGACCTTCTCGCGACTGAAGCTTTCTTT | CASRGDLLATEAFF
- | TRBJ1-1 | TRBV9 | - | TGTGCCAGCAGCGTAGGTGAGGGGTGCACTGAAGCTTTCTTT | CASSVGEGCTEAFF